This TCR beta chain appears in the sequencing data of a study of T cell responses to AZD1222 COVID-19 vaccine. Comment on this clone: The antigen is not known.

General study findings and limits: Females made up more of the donors, who were largely white British, and clonal diversity may have come out too low.

CDR1 and CDR2 (germline): SGHDT, YYEEEE. The CDR3 consists of 17 residues. Germline trimming cut 3 bases from V and 10 bases from J; bases unmatched to any gene: 11. Produced via immunoSEQ multiplex PCR; TCRdb's table is partial and in-frame only. This sample has roughly 70,000 clones, with roughly 87% found just once. The V gene is TRBV5-6, the J gene TRBJ1-6; 12 nucleotides align to TRBD1. The source material was peripheral blood, sampled on day 0 of AZD1222 vaccination. The TCR sequence derives from an adult in good health. This chain's CDR3 is CASSSGTGGFSGSPLHF. CDR3 in DNA: TGTGCCAGCAGCTCAGGGACAGGGGGCTTTAGTGGCTCACCCCTCCACTTT.